This T cell receptor beta chain comes out of a study of cytomegalovirus exposure and HLA in healthy donors. Study as a whole: Some 85 million unique TCRs, all from HLA-typed donors, were included in an early release of the data.

Vbeta (60) and Jbeta (13) primers were used in the PCR. Measured with immunoSEQ multiplex PCR; TCRdb has only the in-frame clones, and not every one. The sample holds about 170,000 clones, 75% to 90% seen once. Details on this clone: Its antigen remains unidentified.

This CDR3 is built from 18 residues. V shed 3 bases, J shed 7 bases, and the junction held 16 bases outside the gene matches. Germline assignment: CDR1 ENHRY and CDR2 SYGVKD. Regarding the study as a whole: Immune exposure data for these donors was limited to CMV serostatus. Researchers reported in a later analysis that a missense DCLRE1C variant was tied to TCR beta V- and J-gene trimming.

What was sequenced was PBMCs. This rearrangement joins TRBV10-3 to TRBJ2-1; 9 bases line up with TRBD2. This receptor was obtained from a male donor in good health and CMV-seronegative. In DNA, the CDR3 is TGTGCCATCAGTGACCCAGGACTAGCGACTCTCACTGGGAATGAGCAGTTCTTC. As protein: CAISDPGLATLTGNEQFF.